A single sample gave rise to the 18 T cell receptor beta chains below, sequenced in a study of vaccination effects on CD4 cells after COVID-19. It was after nine to eleven days of culture that CD4+ T cells were isolated. This table comes from immunoSEQ multiplex PCR, and its TCRdb copy is limited to in-frame clones, with some not included. The sample consists of tens of thousands of clones, approximately 61% of them appearing once. Antigens of these TCRs are unknown. The sequenced sample was CD4+ T cells from PBMCs cultured without peptide, obtained before COVID-19 vaccination. Source of these receptors: a human donor who received a COVID-19 vaccine.

This sequence joins TRBV15 and TRBJ2-7, with TRBD2 matching over 9 bases. The germline V gene has CDR1 LNHNV and CDR2 YYDKDF (reference sequence). The CDR3 covers 18 residues. Germline trimming cut 1 base from V and 5 bases from J; bases unmatched to any gene: 15. The CDR3 coding sequence is TGTGCCACCAGCAGAGGGCCGTCGGGTAGCGGGAGAACCCACGAGCAGTACTTC. Amino acids: CATSRGPSGSGRTHEQYF.

The CDR3: CASRGNSHTDTQYF. Written as DNA, the CDR3 is TGTGCCAGCAGAGGGAACAGTCACACAGATACGCAGTATTTT. The chain employs TRBV9 and TRBJ2-3; D is uncertain. Between the trimmed V and J ends, which lost 5 bases and 2 bases, there was a span of 12 bases. This CDR3 has 14 amino acids. Germline CDR1 SGDLS, CDR2 YYNGEE.

The V call is TRBV9, the J call TRBJ2-6, with a tentative D call TRBD2 (6 bases). Trimming cost V 1 base and J 2 bases, with 10 bases left between them. This CDR3 comprises 16 residues. CDR1 and CDR2 from the germline V gene are SGDLS and YYNGEE. The CDR3 sequence: CASSVSGGAGANVLTF. DNA for the CDR3: TGTGCCAGCAGCGTAAGCGGAGGGGCTGGGGCCAACGTCCTGACTTTC.

This clone was recorded a few times. Other DNA sequences in this specimen translate into the identical CDR3. This chain connects TRBV11-2 to TRBJ2-3, with 14 bases identical to TRBD2. J gave up 2 bases and V 5 bases, and 3 bases lay outside the gene matches. The CDR3 runs 16 residues. Germline V gene lookup returns CDR1 SGHAT and CDR2 FQNNGV. The CDR3 protein is CASSLGLAGATDTQYF. The CDR3 DNA follows: TGTGCCAGCAGCCTGGGACTAGCGGGGGCCACAGATACGCAGTATTTT.

The chain recombines TRBV28 with TRBJ1-5; 8 bases agree with TRBD1. The CDR3 runs 16 residues. CDR1 MDHEN and CDR2 SYDVKM come from the germline V gene. V was clipped by 6 bases and J by 5 bases; unmatched bases: 12. DNA for the CDR3: TGTGCCAGCAGCCCCTCAGGCAGGGGGCAGGATCAGCCCCAGCATTTT. Translating it yields CASSPSGRGQDQPQHF.

A few counts support this clone. The chain employs TRBV5-6 and TRBJ1-2, with D unclear. The CDR3 sequence is 13 residues long. Germline V gene lookup returns CDR1 SGHDT and CDR2 YYEEEE. V was pared by 6 bases and J by 3 bases, with 12 bases between. The CDR3 is CASTPSGYYGYTF. The CDR3 coding sequence is TGTGCCAGCACCCCCTCCGGGTACTATGGCTACACCTTC.

This chain uses TRBV5-1 with TRBJ1-1; tentative D call: TRBD1 (6 bases). Germline lookup yields CDR1 SGHRS and CDR2 YFSETQ. The length of the CDR3 is 16 residues. Trimming removed 4 bases at V and 0 bases at J, with 16 bases between. The CDR3 nucleotides read TGCGCCAGCAGCCCCGACTTCAAGGGGGTGAACACTGAAGCTTTCTTT. Encoded protein: CASSPDFKGVNTEAFF.

The V call is TRBV14, the J call TRBJ1-1; D might be TRBD1 (6 bases). Germline assignment: CDR1 SGHDN and CDR2 FVKESK. CDR3 size: 14 residues. Trimming shortened V by 3 bases and J by 5 bases, and 13 bases separated the two germline ends. The CDR3 loop is CASSQWGAGTEAFF. The CDR3 DNA reads TGTGCCAGCAGCCAGTGGGGGGCAGGGACTGAAGCTTTCTTT. The full variable domain, rest sourced from reference TRBV14 and TRBJ1-1, is EAGVTQFPSHSVIEKGQTVTLRCDPISGHDNLYWYRRVMGKEIKFLLHFVKESKQDESGMPNNRFLAERTGGTYSTLKVQPAELEDSGVYFCASSQWGAGTEAFFGQGTRLTVV.

V usage is TRBV7-9 and J usage is TRBJ1-5, with D uncertain. Trimming cost V 0 bases and J 0 bases, with 3 bases left between them. In germline, CDR1 is SEHNR, CDR2 FQNEAQ (reference sequence). This CDR3 comprises 14 residues. CDR3: CASSLALSNQPQHF. CDR3 DNA: TGTGCCAGCAGCTTAGCCCTTAGCAATCAGCCCCAGCATTTT.

The chain uses TRBV29-1 and TRBJ2-1, with 10 bases that match TRBD1. Germline trimming cut 7 bases from V and 6 bases from J; bases unmatched to any gene: 18. Germline CDR1 and CDR2: SQVTM and ANQGSEA. CDR3 length: 17 residues. The CDR3 sequence: CSAGRGWGTGEGNEQFF. The CDR3 DNA reads as TGCAGCGCTGGACGGGGATGGGGGACAGGGGAAGGCAATGAGCAGTTCTTC.

The V gene is TRBV27, the J gene TRBJ1-5, with D perhaps TRBD1 (5 bases). The CDR3 contains 17 residues. V was clipped by 0 bases and J by 2 bases, with 14 bases between them. The germline V gene encodes CDR1 MNHEY and CDR2 SMNVEV (reference sequence). CDR3 residues: CASSLSAGDVGNQPQHF. The CDR3 region has the DNA TGTGCCAGCAGTTTATCGGCGGGGGACGTTGGCAATCAGCCCCAGCATTTT.

The chain carries TRBV15 and TRBJ1-2, with D possibly being TRBD1 (5 bases). Deletions cut 0 bases from V and 0 bases from J, with 8 bases between. Germline CDR1 LNHNV, CDR2 YYDKDF (reference sequence). This CDR3 contains 15 residues. Here the CDR3 reads CATSRETGANYGYTF. DNA of the CDR3: TGTGCCACCAGCAGAGAAACAGGAGCTAACTATGGCTACACCTTC.

This clone has more than one count but fewer than ten. The V and J genes are TRBV19 and TRBJ2-2; 8 bases agree with TRBD1. The length of the CDR3 is 17 residues. After removal of 7 bases from V and 3 bases from J, the junction contained 13 bases not matched to a gene. From germline, CDR1 is LNHDA and CDR2 SQIVND (reference sequence). CDR3 sequence: CASNSNWARGHTGELFF. CDR3 coding DNA: TGTGCCAGTAACTCCAATTGGGCCAGGGGGCACACCGGGGAGCTGTTTTTT.

The chain employs TRBV6-6 and TRBJ2-3; 9 positions match TRBD2. The CDR3 is 15 residues long. J gave up 5 bases and V 5 bases, and 8 bases lay outside the gene matches. CDR1 is MNHNY and CDR2 is SVGAGI in the germline V gene (reference sequence). The CDR3 DNA sequence: TGTGCCAGCAGTGGGGTAGTGACTAGCGGAGATACGCAGTATTTT. The encoded protein is CASSGVVTSGDTQYF.

There are a few counts of this clone. The chain uses TRBV14 and TRBJ1-6; D possibly corresponds to TRBD1 (5 bases). V was clipped by 4 bases and J by 7 bases, with 11 bases between them. Looked up from germline, CDR1 is SGHDN and CDR2 is FVKESK. The CDR3 length is 14 residues. This CDR3 reads CASSLTRGNSPLHF. CDR3 nucleotide sequence: TGTGCCAGCAGCCTCACAAGGGGAAATTCACCCCTCCACTTT.

V and J are TRBV7-2 and TRBJ1-3, with D hard to call. V dropped 4 bases and J dropped 0 bases, with 7 bases sitting between them. The CDR3 is 14 residues long. Germline CDR1 SGHTA, CDR2 FQGNSA. CDR3 coding DNA: TGTGCCAGCAGCTCGGGAACCTCTGGAAACACCATATATTTT. Its translation: CASSSGTSGNTIYF.

This clone showed up just once. In DNA form, the CDR3 reads TGCGCCAGCACCCGGGACTGGAGGGGGAATGAGCAGTTCTTC. Residues: CASTRDWRGNEQFF. V gene TRBV5-1 combines with J gene TRBJ2-1, with D perhaps being TRBD1 or TRBD2 (6 bases each). From germline, CDR1 is SGHRS and CDR2 YFSETQ. There are 14 residues in the CDR3. Trimming removed 6 bases from V and 7 bases from J, with 17 bases in between.

This chain uses TRBV2 with TRBJ2-2; D not certain. Trimming removed 4 bases from V and 7 bases from J, with 13 bases in between. Germline V gene lookup returns CDR1 SNHLY and CDR2 FYNNEI. The CDR3 totals 14 residues. The CDR3 sequence is CASSVERVIGELFF. CDR3 sequence (DNA): TGTGCCAGCAGTGTAGAAAGAGTTATCGGGGAGCTGTTTTTT.